One sample yielded the 6 T cell receptor beta chains listed below, sequenced in a study of cytomegalovirus exposure and HLA in healthy donors. PCR was performed using 60 Vbeta and 13 Jbeta primers. TCRdb's copy holds only in-frame clones and misses some; the assay was immunoSEQ multiplex PCR. The sample includes under 250,000 clones, 79% of them seen just once. The sample was PBMCs. These receptors originate from a woman aged 30 to 39 in good health and CMV-seropositive.

This clone was counted a few times. The chain links TRBV7-2 to TRBJ2-3; D is perhaps TRBD2 (5 bases). CDR1 and CDR2 from the germline V gene are SGHTA and FQGNSA. V dropped 5 bases and J dropped 1 base, with 16 bases sitting between them. This CDR3 is built from 16 residues. CDR3 DNA sequence: TGTGCCAGCAGCCCCCGAACTAGTCGGGGCACAGATACGCAGTATTTT. It yields the protein CASSPRTSRGTDTQYF.

With regard to this clone: The DNA is left out, because the CDR3 cannot be placed on it with certainty; the CDR3 is given as TCRdb lists it. V is TRBV5-6 and J is TRBJ2-5; the table's D call TRBD1 went unverified against the DNA. Germline CDR1 reads SGHDT; CDR2 reads YYEEEE. The CDR3 adds up to 17 amino acids, both ends counted. This CDR3 reads CASSFLLGGYFGETQYF.

This chain connects TRBV29-1 to TRBJ1-4; D remains unclear. The germline V gene has CDR1 SQVTM and CDR2 ANQGSEA. The V end was cut by 4 bases, the J end by 8 bases, with 11 bases between. This CDR3 has 12 amino acids. CDR3 coding DNA: TGCAGCGTTGGGGCGCGGGAGGAAAAACTGTTTTTT. Its translation is CSVGAREEKLFF.

The CDR3 DNA follows: TGTGCCAGCAGCTCTGGACAGGGGGCGAGCTACGAGCAGTACTTC. Encoded protein: CASSSGQGASYEQYF. The genes are TRBV5-8 and TRBJ2-7, with 11 nucleotides matching TRBD1. CDR3 length equals 15 residues. With 3 bases clipped from V and 3 bases from J, the junction kept 5 bases outside the gene matches. CDR1 and CDR2 from the germline V gene are SGHTS and YDEGEE.

The CDR3: CASSPPGGLNTEAFF. The CDR3 coding sequence is TGTGCCAGCTCACCACCAGGGGGCTTGAACACTGAAGCTTTCTTT. The rearrangement links TRBV18 to TRBJ1-1; TRBD1 agrees at 7 bases. The CDR3 has 15 amino acids. V shed 0 bases and J 0 bases; nucleotides not matched to a gene: 1. CDR1 and CDR2 from the germline V gene are KGHSH and LQKENI.

The rearrangement links TRBV5-1 to TRBJ2-7; a weak D match, TRBD2 (6 bases). CDR1 is SGHRS, CDR2 YFSETQ, per germline. V gave up 4 bases and J gave up 3 bases, with 20 bases separating them. This CDR3 contains 16 residues. The CDR3 DNA sequence: TGCGCCAGCAGCCTGAGGGAGGCTGGAGACTACTACGAGCAGTACTTC. The encoded protein is CASSLREAGDYYEQYF.